This T cell receptor beta chain is drawn from a study of T-cell memory formation after mild COVID-19. About the research overall: Most TCR clusters belonged to a single donor. Notes on the study in general: Memory sampled before infection contained some responding clones, suggesting cross-reactive memory joined.

TCR alpha and TCR beta cDNA libraries with sample barcodes and UMIs came from 5'RACE using constant-segment primers. TCRdb itself ran the 5' RACE reads through MiXCR, one entry per CDR3 protein. The sample lists hundreds of thousands of distinct CDR3 sequences, roughly 15% occurring once. This clonotype occurred many times. No antigen is known for it. V gave up 5 bases and J gave up 4 bases, with 8 bases separating them. CDR1 is SGHTA, CDR2 FQGNSA, per germline. The CDR3 is 12 residues long. The chain recombines TRBV7-2 with TRBJ1-2, with D uncertain. The sample taken for sequencing was PBMCs or a T cell subset sorted from them (not recorded which). The sequence derives from a man aged 18 to 29 who had mild COVID-19 (a few samples of this study predate the infection). Cell type and time point are not known. This chain's CDR3 is CASSPTPYGYTF. CDR3 coding DNA: TGTGCCAGCAGCCCGACCCCCTATGGCTACACCTTC. Filled out from reference TRBV7-2 and TRBJ1-2, the complete variable domain reads GAGVSQSPSNKVTEKGKDVELRCDPISGHTALYWYRQSLGQGLEFLIYFQGNSAPDKSGLPSDRFSAERTGGSVSTLTIQRTQQEDSAVYLCASSPTPYGYTFGSGTRLTVV.